This is a list of T cell receptor beta chains from one sample in a study of blood T cell repertoires in COVID-19. The method was immunoSEQ multiplex PCR; TCRdb's version includes in-frame clones alone and lacks a portion of them. The data contain about 78,000 clones, around 90% of them singletons. Sequencing used peripheral blood. These receptors all stem from a woman aged 50 to 60 in a cohort sampled during active COVID-19. The conserved cysteine and the conserved F or W are not part of the CDR3 here. Fields, in order: clone size, V gene, CDR3 protein. Clone size is shown for a subset of rows, as once, few, many or a class of expanded clone.

clone_size: .
v_call: TRBV10-1
cdr3_aa: ARSPARGQGLGREKLF

clone_size: .
v_call: TRBV5-1
cdr3_aa: ASSPTGGYGYT

clone_size: .
v_call: TRBV28
cdr3_aa: ASSPHPGTGEEKLF

clone_size: .
v_call: TRBV27
cdr3_aa: ASSLRGLTFYEQY

clone_size: .
v_call: TRBV27
cdr3_aa: ASARSNTGELF

clone_size: once
v_call: TRBV6-1
cdr3_aa: ASRPKRGGKTQY

clone_size: few
v_call: TRBV9
cdr3_aa: ASSVSSTGSVSEAF

clone_size: .
v_call: TRBV6-6
cdr3_aa: ASSLASGLQETQY

clone_size: .
v_call: TRBV5-4
cdr3_aa: ASGGVEQF

clone_size: .
v_call: TRBV7-9
cdr3_aa: ASSQTGTRSEAF

clone_size: .
v_call: TRBV3-1/TRBV3-2
cdr3_aa: ASSPRLAGGLHTGELF

clone_size: .
v_call: TRBV6-6
cdr3_aa: ASSIQGAGTEAF

clone_size: .
v_call: TRBV2
cdr3_aa: ASTIPRLADNEQF

clone_size: .
v_call: TRBV6-5
cdr3_aa: ASSPNGQPQH

clone_size: .
v_call: TRBV7-9
cdr3_aa: ASSLMQAETQY

clone_size: .
v_call: TRBV2
cdr3_aa: ATGREAYNEQF

clone_size: .
v_call: TRBV9
cdr3_aa: ASSAYEGTYNEQF

clone_size: .
v_call: TRBV6-6
cdr3_aa: ASTGLAGVGEQF

clone_size: .
v_call: TRBV7-7
cdr3_aa: ASSQMIMDSTSGYNEQF

clone_size: .
v_call: TRBV5-1
cdr3_aa: ASSSIQGNTGELF

clone_size: .
v_call: TRBV10-3
cdr3_aa: ANQVDYNSPLH

clone_size: .
v_call: TRBV28
cdr3_aa: ASSPLRRTGVYEQY

clone_size: .
v_call: TRBV11-2
cdr3_aa: ASSLRAGGYEQY

clone_size: .
v_call: TRBV5-1
cdr3_aa: ASSQGLASGYNEQF

clone_size: .
v_call: TRBV10-3
cdr3_aa: AISEGGAFNQPQH

clone_size: .
v_call: TRBV18
cdr3_aa: ASSPLGASGRDYEQY

clone_size: .
v_call: TRBV19
cdr3_aa: ATRILAGRTDTQY

clone_size: once
v_call: TRBV5-1
cdr3_aa: ASSSLSLAGDTQY

clone_size: .
v_call: TRBV7-8
cdr3_aa: ASSLSRTDTQY

clone_size: few
v_call: TRBV19
cdr3_aa: ASSTGGREQY

clone_size: .
v_call: TRBV27
cdr3_aa: ASSWGEGGYNEQF

clone_size: .
v_call: TRBV6-5
cdr3_aa: ASSYSAGYGYT

clone_size: .
v_call: TRBV4-1
cdr3_aa: ASSQAGTSGRNEQF

clone_size: .
v_call: TRBV11-2
cdr3_aa: ASSLGQINEKLF

clone_size: .
v_call: TRBV6-5
cdr3_aa: ASSYSGLVSNNEQF

clone_size: .
v_call: TRBV19
cdr3_aa: ASREGNEQF

clone_size: .
v_call: TRBV5-4
cdr3_aa: ASSLGGGGYGYT

clone_size: .
v_call: TRBV4-1
cdr3_aa: ASSQGRDSKFPGELF

clone_size: .
v_call: TRBV5-1
cdr3_aa: ASSSGQGPNQPQH

clone_size: .
v_call: TRBV30
cdr3_aa: AWSRGGSTEAF

clone_size: .
v_call: TRBV19
cdr3_aa: ASSIGAGWSNQPQH

clone_size: .
v_call: TRBV30
cdr3_aa: AWARGDTEAF

clone_size: .
v_call: TRBV10-1
cdr3_aa: ASIIEGRLAGGRTYNEQF

clone_size: .
v_call: TRBV7-2
cdr3_aa: ASSLVRLAYLITGELF

clone_size: .
v_call: TRBV28
cdr3_aa: ASSYQSTDTQY

clone_size: .
v_call: TRBV28
cdr3_aa: ASSLKTFVSYNEQF

clone_size: .
v_call: TRBV18
cdr3_aa: ASSPLAGGYNEQF

clone_size: .
v_call: TRBV5-3
cdr3_aa: ARSGGLKKCGGNQPQH

clone_size: .
v_call: TRBV29-1
cdr3_aa: SVAPGLATYEQY

clone_size: .
v_call: TRBV27
cdr3_aa: ASSPARRITEAF

clone_size: .
v_call: TRBV18
cdr3_aa: ASSLRLAGGAPMSQYNEQF

clone_size: .
v_call: TRBV28
cdr3_aa: ASSGPGSNYGYT

clone_size: .
v_call: TRBV6-2/TRBV6-3
cdr3_aa: ASSSYRAPAGNTIY

clone_size: once
v_call: TRBV27
cdr3_aa: ASSLWASGGSQLGQPQH